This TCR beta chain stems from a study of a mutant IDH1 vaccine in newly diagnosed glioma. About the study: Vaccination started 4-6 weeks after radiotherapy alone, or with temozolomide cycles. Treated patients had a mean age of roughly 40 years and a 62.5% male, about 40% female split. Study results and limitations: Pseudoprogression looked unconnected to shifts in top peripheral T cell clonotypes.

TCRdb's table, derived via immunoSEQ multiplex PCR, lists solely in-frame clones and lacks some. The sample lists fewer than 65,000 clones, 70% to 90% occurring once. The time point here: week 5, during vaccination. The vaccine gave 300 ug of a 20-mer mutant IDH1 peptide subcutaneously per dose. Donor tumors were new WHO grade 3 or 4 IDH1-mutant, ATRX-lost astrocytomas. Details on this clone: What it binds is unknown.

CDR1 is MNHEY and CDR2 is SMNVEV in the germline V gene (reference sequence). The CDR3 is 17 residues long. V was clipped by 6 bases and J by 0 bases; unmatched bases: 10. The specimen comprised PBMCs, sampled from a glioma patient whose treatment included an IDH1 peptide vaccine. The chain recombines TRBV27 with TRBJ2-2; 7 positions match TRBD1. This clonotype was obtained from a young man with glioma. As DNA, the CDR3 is TGTGCCAGCAGCAAGCCCGGCCAGGGGGCGAACACCGGGGAGCTGTTTTTT. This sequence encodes CASSKPGQGANTGELFF.